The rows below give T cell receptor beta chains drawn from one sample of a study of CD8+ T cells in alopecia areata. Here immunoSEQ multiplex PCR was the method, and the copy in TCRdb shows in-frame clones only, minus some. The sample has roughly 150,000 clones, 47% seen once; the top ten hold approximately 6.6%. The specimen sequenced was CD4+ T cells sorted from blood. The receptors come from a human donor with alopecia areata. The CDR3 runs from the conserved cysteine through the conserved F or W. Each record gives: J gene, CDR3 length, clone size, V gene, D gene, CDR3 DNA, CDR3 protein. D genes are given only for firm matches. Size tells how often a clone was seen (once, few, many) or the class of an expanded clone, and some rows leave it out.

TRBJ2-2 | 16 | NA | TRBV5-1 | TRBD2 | TGCGCCAGCAGCCCCGTCGGGAGGGCAAACACCGGGGAGCTGTTTTTT | CASSPVGRANTGELFF
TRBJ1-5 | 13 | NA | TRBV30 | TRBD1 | TGTGCCTGGAGTGTACAGGGGAATCAGCCCCAGCATTTT | CAWSVQGNQPQHF
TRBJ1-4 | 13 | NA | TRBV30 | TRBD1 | TGTGCCTGGATCGGGACAGCGAGTGAAAAACTGTTTTTT | CAWIGTASEKLFF
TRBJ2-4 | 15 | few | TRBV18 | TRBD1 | TGTGCCAGCTCACCATTAGGGACAGACAAAAACATTCAGTACTTC | CASSPLGTDKNIQYF
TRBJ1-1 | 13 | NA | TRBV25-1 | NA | TGTGCCAGCAGTGATGTGGGGAACACTGAAGCTTTCTTT | CASSDVGNTEAFF
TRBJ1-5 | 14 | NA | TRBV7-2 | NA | TGTGCCAGCAGCTTAAGCATTTTGGTTCAGCCCCAGCATTTT | CASSLSILVQPQHF
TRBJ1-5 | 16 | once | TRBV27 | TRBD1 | TGTGCCAGCAGTTCCCTCGGACAGGGAGGGGATCAGCCCCAGCATTTT | CASSSLGQGGDQPQHF
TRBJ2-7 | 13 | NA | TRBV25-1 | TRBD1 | TGTGCCAGCAAGGGACAGCACTCCTACGAGCAGTACTTC | CASKGQHSYEQYF
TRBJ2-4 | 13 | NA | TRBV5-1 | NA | TGCGCCAGCAGCTTGTCCCCCGACCGGATTCAGTACTTC | CASSLSPDRIQYF
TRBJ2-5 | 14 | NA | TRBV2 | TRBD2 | TGTGCCAGCAAGCGGGAGATCGGCCAAGAGACCCAGTACTTC | CASKREIGQETQYF
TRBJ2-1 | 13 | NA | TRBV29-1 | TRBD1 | TGCAGCGTCGGGACAGGACCCGCCAATGAGCAGTTCTTC | CSVGTGPANEQFF
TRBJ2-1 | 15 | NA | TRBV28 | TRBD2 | TGTGCCAGCAGTGCCAGCGGGAGGGTCTACAATGAGCAGTTCTTC | CASSASGRVYNEQFF
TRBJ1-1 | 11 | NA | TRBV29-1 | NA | TGCAGCGTTATGAAGAACACTGAAGCTTTCTTT | CSVMKNTEAFF
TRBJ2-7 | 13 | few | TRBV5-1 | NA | TGCGCCAGCAGCCCTACAGGTTTACACGAGCAGTACTTC | CASSPTGLHEQYF
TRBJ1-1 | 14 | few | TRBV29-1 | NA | TGCAGCGTTCTTCGCACAGCCGTAAACACTGAAGCTTTCTTT | CSVLRTAVNTEAFF
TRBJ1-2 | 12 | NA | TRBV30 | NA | TGTGCCTGGAGTTTGAGTCCCAGGCACTACACCTTC | CAWSLSPRHYTF
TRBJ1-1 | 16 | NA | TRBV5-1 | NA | TGCGCCAGCAGCTTGACAGGGAGTGGGCGGTCCACTGAAGCTTTCTTT | CASSLTGSGRSTEAFF
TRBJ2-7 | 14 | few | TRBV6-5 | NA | TGTGCCAGCAGGCCCGACTGGGGGTATGACGAGCAGTACTTC | CASRPDWGYDEQYF
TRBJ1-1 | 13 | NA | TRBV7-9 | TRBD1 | TGTGCCAGCAGCTTGGACAGGGACACTGAAGCTTTCTTT | CASSLDRDTEAFF
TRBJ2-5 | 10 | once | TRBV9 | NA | TGTGCCAGCAGCGTGGAGACCCAGTACTTC | CASSVETQYF
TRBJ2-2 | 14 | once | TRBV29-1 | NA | TGCAGCGTTGGGGTTGGGGTAAACACCGGGGAGCTGTTTTTT | CSVGVGVNTGELFF
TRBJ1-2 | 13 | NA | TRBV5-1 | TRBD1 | TGCGCCAGCAGCTTGGGACAGGGGATCGGCTACACCTTC | CASSLGQGIGYTF
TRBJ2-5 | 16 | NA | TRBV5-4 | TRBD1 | TGTGCCAGCACCACCGTGAGAGGGGGCCACCAAGAGACCCAGTACTTC | CASTTVRGGHQETQYF
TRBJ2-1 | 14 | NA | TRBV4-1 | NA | TGCGCCAGCAGCCAAGCTGGGCGGGGTGATGAGCAGTTCTTC | CASSQAGRGDEQFF
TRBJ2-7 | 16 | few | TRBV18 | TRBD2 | TGTGCCAGCTCACCCGGGACTAGCGGGAGAGGTTACGAGCAGTACTTC | CASSPGTSGRGYEQYF
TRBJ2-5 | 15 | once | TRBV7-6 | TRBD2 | TGTGCCAGCAGCTTAGGAACGGCGGGAGGGGAGACCCAGTACTTC | CASSLGTAGGETQYF
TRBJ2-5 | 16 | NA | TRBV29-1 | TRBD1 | TGCAGCGTTACCCGGCCGGGACAGGGTGATGCGAGGACCCAGTACTTC | CSVTRPGQGDARTQYF
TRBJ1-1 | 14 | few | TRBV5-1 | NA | TGCGCCAGCAGCTTGGACCAAACGAACACTGAAGCTTTCTTT | CASSLDQTNTEAFF
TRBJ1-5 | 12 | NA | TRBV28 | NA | TGTGCCAGCAGTACAGGGATTCAGCCCCAGCATTTT | CASSTGIQPQHF
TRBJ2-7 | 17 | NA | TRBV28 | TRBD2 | TGTGCCAGCAGGACCTCCACTAGCGGGAGTTATACCTACGAGCAGTACTTC | CASRTSTSGSYTYEQYF
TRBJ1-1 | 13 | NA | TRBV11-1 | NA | TGTGCCAGCAGCCTAGGGTGGGGAACTGAAGCTTTCTTT | CASSLGWGTEAFF
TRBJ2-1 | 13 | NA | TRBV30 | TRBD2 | TGTGCCCGTAGACTAGCGGGGTACAATGAGCAGTTCTTC | CARRLAGYNEQFF
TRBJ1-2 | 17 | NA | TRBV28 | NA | TGTGCCAGCAGCTCAAGAACAGGGATTGGGACCGCCTATGGCTACACCTTC | CASSSRTGIGTAYGYTF
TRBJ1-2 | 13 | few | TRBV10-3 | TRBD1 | TGTGCCACGCGCGGGACAGATCTCTATGGCTACACCTTC | CATRGTDLYGYTF
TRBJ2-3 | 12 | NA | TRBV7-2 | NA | TGTGCCAGCAGCTTAGGGGTAGATACGCAGTATTTT | CASSLGVDTQYF
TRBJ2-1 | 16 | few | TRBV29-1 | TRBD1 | TGCAGCGTTGAAGGGGGCGGGACAGGGGGCCCGAATGAGCAGTTCTTC | CSVEGGGTGGPNEQFF
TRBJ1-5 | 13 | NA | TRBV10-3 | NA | TGTGCCATCAGTGATATGTACAATCAGCCCCAGCATTTT | CAISDMYNQPQHF
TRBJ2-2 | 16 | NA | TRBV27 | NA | TGTGCCAGCAGTTTCGAGGGCCTTGGTGTCACCGGGGAGCTGTTTTTT | CASSFEGLGVTGELFF
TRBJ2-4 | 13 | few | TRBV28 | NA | TGTGCCAGCAGATTGTCAGGCAAAAACATTCAGTACTTC | CASRLSGKNIQYF
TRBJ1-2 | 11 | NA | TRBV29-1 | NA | TGCAGCGTTGGACGGATCTATGGCTACACCTTC | CSVGRIYGYTF
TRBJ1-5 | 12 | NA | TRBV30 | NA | TGTGCCTGGAGTGTACAATCTCTTCCTCAGCATTTT | CAWSVQSLPQHF
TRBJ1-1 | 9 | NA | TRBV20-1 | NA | TGCAGTGCTAGAGAAGGGGGAATATTT | CSAREGGIF
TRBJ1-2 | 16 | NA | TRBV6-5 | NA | TGTGCCAGCAGTTACGGGGCAGGCTTAGGGAACTATGGCTACACCTTC | CASSYGAGLGNYGYTF
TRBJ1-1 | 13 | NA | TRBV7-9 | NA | TGTGCCAGCAGCTCGGGATTTAACACTGAAGCTTTCTTT | CASSSGFNTEAFF
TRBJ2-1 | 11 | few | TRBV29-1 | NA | TGCAGCTCTATTTGGACACGTGAGCAGTTCTTC | CSSIWTREQFF
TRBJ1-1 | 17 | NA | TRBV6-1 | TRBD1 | TGTGCCAGCAGTGGCCCCAGGACAGGGGGCGGGAACACTGAAGCTTTCTTT | CASSGPRTGGGNTEAFF
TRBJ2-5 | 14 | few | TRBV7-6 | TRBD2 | TGTGCCAGCAGCTTAGCAGCGGGGTCGGAGACCCAGTACTTC | CASSLAAGSETQYF
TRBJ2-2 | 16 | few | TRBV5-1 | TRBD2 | TGCGCCAGCAGCTTGCTACTAGCGGAGAACACCGGGGAGCTGTTTTTT | CASSLLLAENTGELFF
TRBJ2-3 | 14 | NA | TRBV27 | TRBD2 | TGTGCCAGCAGTTTGGCGGGGGTCACAGATACGCAGTATTTT | CASSLAGVTDTQYF
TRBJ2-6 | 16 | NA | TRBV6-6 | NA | TGTGCCAGCAGTTACTCGAAGGGCCCTGGGGCCAACGTCCTGACTTTC | CASSYSKGPGANVLTF
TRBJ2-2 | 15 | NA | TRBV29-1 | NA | TGCAGCGTTGGAGGTGGGGTGGGGAACACCGGGGAGCTGTTTTTT | CSVGGGVGNTGELFF
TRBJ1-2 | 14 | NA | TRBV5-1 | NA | TGCGCCAGCAGCTTGGTTCCAGGGGACTATGGCTACACCTTC | CASSLVPGDYGYTF
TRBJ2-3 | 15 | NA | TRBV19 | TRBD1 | TGTGCCAGTAGTACGACAGGGGGATCGACAGATACGCAGTATTTT | CASSTTGGSTDTQYF
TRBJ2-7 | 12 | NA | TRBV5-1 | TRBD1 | TGCGCCAGCAGACTAGGACAGGGCGAGCAGTACTTC | CASRLGQGEQYF
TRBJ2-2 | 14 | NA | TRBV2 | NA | TGTGCCAGCGCCCCACAGGGAATCACCGGGGAGCTGTTTTTT | CASAPQGITGELFF